This passage covers 27 T cell receptor beta chains from one sample sequenced in a study of T cell repertoires in cytomegalovirus infection. TCRdb itself ran the reads through MiXCR, one entry per CDR3 protein. The sample contains approximately 100,000 distinct CDR3 sequences, about 22% of which appear only once. Sequenced sample: CD8+ T cells from PBMCs. The receptors stem from a human donor in good health (CMV status not recorded). Some clones in this sample may be carry-over from other donors' samples.

This chain uses TRBV6-1 with TRBJ2-1; D perhaps matches TRBD2 (5 bases). Germline CDR1 reads MNHNS; CDR2 reads SASEGT. The CDR3 sequence is 13 residues long. V was clipped by 7 bases and J by 10 bases, with 17 bases between them. In DNA, the CDR3 is TGTGCCAGCACCTCCGGGCCCCCGGGGGAGCAGTTCTTC. This sequence encodes CASTSGPPGEQFF.

This clonotype has just a few counts. The V call is TRBV2, the J call TRBJ2-1; a weak D match, TRBD2 (5 bases). Germline V CDR1 and CDR2: SNHLY, FYNNEI. The V and J ends lost 6 bases and 7 bases respectively, with 16 bases between them. CDR3 length: 14 amino acids. This CDR3 is CASRRAGGLNEQFF. In DNA form, the CDR3 reads TGTGCCAGCAGGAGGGCGGGCGGATTAAATGAGCAGTTCTTC.

This clonotype was picked up a small number of times. The chain couples TRBV6-2 or TRBV6-3 to TRBJ2-7, with D unclear. This CDR3 spans 13 amino acids. V lost 8 bases and J lost 0, with 11 bases in between. Germline V gene sequence: CDR1 MNHEY, CDR2 SVGEGT. In DNA, the CDR3 is TGTGCCAGCGAAGACCGGTTCTCCTACGAGCAGTACTTC. This sequence encodes CASEDRFSYEQYF.

This clonotype was recorded a few times. This chain connects TRBV4-2 to TRBJ2-1, with 12 bases fitting TRBD2. The V gene's germline CDR1 is LGHNA and CDR2 YNFKEQ. The junction had 14 bases not matched to a gene; V was cut back by 4 bases and J by 4 bases. This CDR3 contains 19 residues. The CDR3 sequence is CASSPSIGLAGGQYNEQFF. In nucleotides, the CDR3 is TGTGCCAGCAGCCCCTCAATCGGCCTAGCGGGAGGGCAATACAATGAGCAGTTCTTC.

This sequence joins TRBV6-5 and TRBJ2-2; D may correspond to TRBD1 or TRBD2 (5 bases each). Trimming shortened V by 5 bases and J by 2 bases, and 9 bases separated the two germline ends. CDR1 and CDR2 from the germline V gene are MNHEY and SVGAGI. This CDR3 has 14 amino acids. The CDR3 DNA reads as TGTGCCAGCAGTCCCCGGGACAACACCGGGGAGCTGTTTTTT. This sequence encodes CASSPRDNTGELFF.

This clonotype was counted only a few times. V usage is TRBV23-1 and J usage is TRBJ2-2; TRBD2 is a possible D gene (5 bases). TRBV23-1 falls under the ORF class, with uncertain function. The CDR3 is 16 residues long. Trimming cost V 1 base and J 3 bases, with 12 bases left between them. The CDR3 sequence: CASSQCRGLDTGELFF. The DNA of the CDR3 is TGCGCCAGCAGTCAATGTCGGGGTCTGGACACCGGGGAGCTGTTTTTT.

The sample holds a few counts of this clonotype. J is TRBJ2-7 and V is TRBV10-3, with 10 bases identical to TRBD2. CDR1 and CDR2 (germline): ENHRY, SYGVKD. This CDR3 has 12 residues. V lost 11 bases, J lost 6 bases, and 7 bases stayed unmatched. CDR3 region: CAGASGRGEQYF. The DNA for the CDR3 is TGTGCCGGTGCTAGCGGGAGAGGCGAGCAGTACTTC.

Only a few counts were recorded for this clonotype. This chain links TRBV30 with TRBJ2-3; no clear D gene. The CDR3 is 14 amino acids. Germline V gene sequence: CDR1 GTSNPN, CDR2 SVGIG (reference sequence). Trimming cost V 0 bases and J 1 base, with 8 bases left between them. The CDR3 DNA follows: TGTGCCTGGAGTGTCGGACGGGGCACAGATACGCAGTATTTT. Translation gives CAWSVGRGTDTQYF.

This clonotype was recorded a few times. The chain carries TRBV4-2 and TRBJ2-1; 9 bases match TRBD2. Germline assignment: CDR1 LGHNA and CDR2 YNFKEQ. The J segment lost 4 bases and the V segment lost 0 bases, leaving 4 bases of the junction unmatched. The CDR3 covers 16 residues. The DNA of the CDR3 is TGTGCCAGCAGCCAAGATTTCAGCGGGGGGTACAATGAGCAGTTCTTC. This translates into CASSQDFSGGYNEQFF.

This clonotype was seen repeatedly, ten times or more. The chain carries TRBV20-1 and TRBJ2-7; 10 bases fit TRBD2. The V gene's germline CDR1 is DFQATT and CDR2 SNEGSKA (reference sequence). The CDR3 covers 14 residues. J gave up 3 bases and V 5 bases, and 7 bases lay outside the gene matches. The CDR3 bases are TGCAGTGCTGTCGGACTAGCGGTTATCTACGAGCAGTACTTC. Amino acid sequence: CSAVGLAVIYEQYF.

The V call is TRBV7-6, the J call TRBJ2-7; 9 bases align to TRBD1. This CDR3 comprises 13 residues. CDR1 and CDR2 from the germline V gene are SGHVS and FNYEAQ. V was pared by 7 bases and J by 6 bases, with 7 bases of the junction left unmatched. The CDR3 loop reads CASNGGTGFEQYF. The DNA for the CDR3 is TGTGCCAGCAACGGCGGGACAGGGTTCGAGCAGTACTTC.

The table lists this clonotype with many counts. The V call is TRBV7-2, the J call TRBJ2-3; 7 nucleotides align to TRBD2. The CDR3 length is 15 residues. J lost 0 bases, V lost 5 bases, and 5 bases had no gene match. Germline CDR1 reads SGHTA; CDR2 reads FQGNSA. The CDR3: CASSHSGSSTDTQYF. The CDR3 bases are TGTGCCAGCAGCCATAGCGGGTCTAGCACAGATACGCAGTATTTT.

The chain couples TRBV10-1 to TRBJ2-7; the D gene is possibly TRBD2 (5 bases). Between the trimmed V and J ends, which lost 4 bases and 2 bases, there was a span of 12 bases. This CDR3 comprises 14 residues. The germline gives CDR1 WNHNN, CDR2 SYGVQD (reference sequence). This CDR3 reads CASSARGRPYEQYF. The CDR3 DNA follows: TGCGCCAGCAGTGCTCGCGGGCGACCCTACGAGCAGTACTTC.

This clonotype was counted only a few times. The J gene is TRBJ2-5, the V gene TRBV7-9; D gene uncertain. The CDR3 covers 15 residues. CDR1 and CDR2 from the germline V gene are SEHNR and FQNEAQ (reference sequence). The V end lost 2 bases, the J end lost 5 bases, and 15 bases lay between the germline ends. The DNA for the CDR3 is TGTGCCAGCAGCTTAAGCTGGCAGACAAAGGAGACCCAGTACTTC. The encoded protein is CASSLSWQTKETQYF.

The chain recombines TRBV27 with TRBJ1-3, with D possibly being TRBD1 (5 bases). Germline V gives CDR1 MNHEY, CDR2 SMNVEV (reference sequence). CDR3 length: 17 amino acids. With 7 bases removed from V and 0 bases from J, the gap between germline ends came to 19 bases. As DNA, the CDR3 is TGTGCCAGCATCATATGGGGGGGACCTAGCTCTGGAAACACCATATATTTT. It translates to CASIIWGGPSSGNTIYF.

The CDR3 spells CASSSPRTSGRGEQYF. CDR3 coding DNA: TGTGCCAGCAGTTCCCCCCGGACTAGCGGGAGGGGGGAGCAGTACTTC. V gene TRBV28 combines with J gene TRBJ2-7, with 15 bases fitting TRBD2. Germline values: CDR1 MDHEN, CDR2 SYDVKM. V lost 4 bases and J lost 7; bases outside the gene matches: 8. There are 16 residues in the CDR3.

Ten or more counts support this clonotype. CDR3 in DNA: TGTGCCAGCATGTCGGGGGAAGAGACCCAGTACTTC. Encoded protein: CASMSGEETQYF. The chain recombines TRBV28 with TRBJ2-5; the D gene is possibly TRBD2 (6 bases). The germline V and J ends were trimmed by 7 bases and 3 bases, with 9 bases remaining between them. This CDR3 contains 12 residues. Germline V gene lookup returns CDR1 MDHEN and CDR2 SYDVKM.

The chain combines TRBV11-1 with TRBJ2-5; D remains ambiguous. Trimming removed 3 bases at V and 3 bases at J, with 11 bases between. The germline gives CDR1 SGHAT, CDR2 FQDESV (reference sequence). The CDR3 is 14 residues long. Written as DNA, the CDR3 is TGTGCCAGCAGCTTCCCCCGGCCAGAAGAGACCCAGTACTTC. Translated, it gives CASSFPRPEETQYF.

This clonotype was seen ten or more times. This chain uses TRBV7-2 with TRBJ2-7; maybe TRBD1 (6 bases). Looked up from germline, CDR1 is SGHTA and CDR2 is FQGNSA. Trimming pared 4 bases from V and 1 base from J, leaving 20 bases between. CDR3 length: 17 residues. The CDR3 coding sequence is TGTGCCAGCAGCTCTATTGCACAGGGTACTAATTCCTACGAGCAGTACTTC. Translating it yields CASSSIAQGTNSYEQYF.

V is TRBV19 and J is TRBJ1-4; D call uncertain. Germline V CDR1 and CDR2: LNHDA, SQIVND (reference sequence). The CDR3 is 13 residues long. The V end lost 3 bases, the J end lost 5 bases, and 7 bases lay between the germline ends. For the CDR3, the DNA is TGTGCCAGTAGTATCTTTAAAAATGAAAAACTGTTTTTT. It yields the protein CASSIFKNEKLFF.

This clonotype has a count of ten or more. The chain couples TRBV7-8 to TRBJ2-5, with D perhaps TRBD2 (5 bases). Germline lookup yields CDR1 SGHVS and CDR2 FQNEAQ. The CDR3 sequence is 13 residues long. The V end lost 8 bases, the J end lost 9 bases, and 19 bases lay between the germline ends. The CDR3, as DNA: TGTGCCAGCGACGTAGAGGGTGGAGTACCCCAGTACTTC. It yields the protein CASDVEGGVPQYF.

V is TRBV7-3 and J is TRBJ2-3; 11 positions match TRBD2. Germline CDR1 and CDR2: SGHTA and FQGTGA. V was pared by 5 bases and J by 6 bases, with 4 bases of the junction left unmatched. This CDR3 has 14 residues. CDR3 residues: CASSGTSGFDTQYF. For the CDR3, the DNA is TGTGCCAGCAGCGGGACTAGCGGATTCGATACGCAGTATTTT.

This clonotype was counted at least ten times. This rearrangement joins TRBV12-3 or TRBV12-4 to TRBJ1-1; the D is unclear. The CDR3 covers 13 residues. The germline V and J ends were trimmed by 6 bases and 1 base, with 9 bases remaining between them. CDR3 in DNA: TGTGCCAGCAGCCAAGGACCGAACACTGAAGCTTTCTTT. Its translation is CASSQGPNTEAFF.

This clonotype was detected only a few times. CDR3 region: CASSYSGGPYEQYF. The CDR3 region has the DNA TGTGCCAGCAGTTACTCTGGCGGGCCCTACGAGCAGTACTTC. The J gene is TRBJ2-7, the V gene TRBV6-2 or TRBV6-3; weak D call: TRBD2 (5 bases). CDR3 length equals 14 residues. Germline loops: CDR1 MNHEY, CDR2 SVGEGT. Trimming removed 0 bases from V and 2 bases from J, with 8 bases in between.

The chain couples TRBV12-3 or TRBV12-4 to TRBJ2-5, with TRBD2 identical over 10 bases. The V and J ends lost 7 bases and 3 bases, in that order; junction bases with no gene match: 5. CDR3 length: 14 amino acids. Here the CDR3 reads CASIGTSDKETQYF. The CDR3 DNA reads as TGTGCCAGCATCGGGACTAGCGACAAAGAGACCCAGTACTTC.

This clonotype was observed a single time. The J gene is TRBJ2-2, the V gene TRBV20-1; D unresolved. With 3 bases removed from V and 7 bases from J, the gap between germline ends came to 12 bases. The CDR3 loop spans 13 amino acids. CDR1 is DFQATT, CDR2 SNEGSKA, per germline (reference sequence). Here the CDR3 reads CSASRQEGGELFF. The DNA of the CDR3 is TGCAGTGCTAGTCGGCAGGAAGGCGGGGAGCTGTTTTTT.

In its sample, this clonotype was seen many times. The chain has TRBV4-1 and TRBJ2-1; 7 bases align to TRBD1. V shed 2 bases, J shed 8 bases, and the junction held 3 bases outside the gene matches. Germline V gene lookup returns CDR1 MGHRA and CDR2 YSYEKL. The CDR3 runs 13 residues. CDR3 in DNA: TGCGCCAGCAGCCAAAACACAGGGGATGAGCAGTTCTTC. Its translation: CASSQNTGDEQFF.